These T cell receptor beta chains were read from a single sample in a study of neurological immune-mediated disorders. A single record per CDR3 protein comes from TCRdb applying MiXCR to the 5' RACE reads. This table holds tens of thousands of distinct CDR3 sequences, 10% found once. Sequenced material: PBMCs. These TCRs come from a man aged 40-49 years in good health. CDR3s include the opening cysteine and the closing phenylalanine or tryptophan. The order of the fields is clone size, J gene, D gene, V gene, CDR3 protein, CDR3 DNA. D genes are given only for firm matches. Some rows have no size entry. The others give once, few or many, or a class for an expanded clone.

>many|TRBJ2-5|.|TRBV12-3/TRBV12-4
CASTLRGLQETQYF
TGTGCCAGCACCCTCCGAGGGCTTCAAGAGACCCAGTACTTC
>many|TRBJ2-1|.|TRBV4-1
CASNKGGLGGNEQFF
TGCGCCAGCAACAAGGGAGGGCTAGGGGGCAATGAGCAGTTCTTC
>many|TRBJ2-1|TRBD1|TRBV25-1
CASRTLTGVGYNEQFF
TGTGCCAGCAGAACCTTGACAGGGGTGGGCTACAATGAGCAGTTCTTC
>many|TRBJ1-1|.|TRBV19
CASSHPNRADTEAFF
TGTGCCAGTAGTCATCCCAACAGGGCCGACACTGAAGCTTTCTTT
>.|TRBJ2-6|TRBD1|TRBV20-1
CSASRDRDPSSGANVLTF
TGCAGTGCTAGCCGGGACAGGGACCCAAGCTCTGGGGCCAACGTCCTGACTTTC
>.|TRBJ2-3|.|TRBV10-3
CAIGGSVTDTQNF
TGTGCCATCGGGGGGTCGGTGACAGATACGCAGAATTTC
>many|TRBJ2-5|TRBD1|TRBV7-8
CASTRQGKGQETQYF
TGTGCCAGCACCCGACAGGGTAAAGGGCAAGAGACCCAGTACTTC
>many|TRBJ2-3|.|TRBV25-1
CASSEWTDTQYF
TGTGCCAGCAGTGAATGGACAGATACGCAGTATTTT
>many|TRBJ2-1|TRBD2|TRBV7-6
CASSLRSTSGIYNEQFF
TGTGCCAGCAGCCTCCGGAGCACTAGCGGGATCTACAATGAGCAGTTCTTC
>many|TRBJ1-4|.|TRBV6-5
CASSRTAVNEKLFF
TGTGCCAGCAGTCGGACGGCTGTTAATGAAAAACTGTTTTTT
>many|TRBJ2-4|.|TRBV20-1
CSARRGLGDIQYF
TGCAGTGCTAGGCGAGGGTTGGGGGACATTCAGTACTTC
>many|TRBJ1-4|.|TRBV5-1
CASSLDAGLDEKLFF
TGCGCCAGCAGCTTGGACGCAGGATTAGATGAAAAACTGTTTTTT
>once|TRBJ1-1|.|TRBV20-1
CSSSDIRGLTEAFF
TGCAGTTCTAGCGATATCAGAGGGTTGACTGAAGCTTTCTTT
>many|TRBJ2-5|.|TRBV28
CASSFPAVGRSGETQYF
TGTGCCAGCAGTTTCCCGGCGGTAGGCCGTTCGGGGGAGACCCAGTACTTC
>many|TRBJ2-1|TRBD2|TRBV27
CASKPLTSGHEQFF
TGTGCCAGCAAGCCCCTCACTAGCGGGCATGAGCAGTTCTTC
>.|TRBJ2-1|.|TRBV5-4
CASSYPAGNEQFF
TGTGCCAGCAGCTACCCCGCCGGTAATGAGCAGTTCTTC
>many|TRBJ1-2|.|TRBV29-1
CSVARLLHYGYTF
TGCAGCGTTGCAAGATTACTGCACTATGGCTACACCTTC
>many|TRBJ2-7|TRBD1|TRBV5-1
CASSLVGQGYEQYF
TGCGCCAGCAGCTTGGTAGGACAGGGCTACGAGCAGTACTTC
>.|TRBJ2-2|.|TRBV11-2
CASSLTLPGNTGELFF
TGTGCCAGCAGCTTAACCTTGCCGGGAAACACCGGGGAGCTGTTTTTT
>many|TRBJ2-7|.|TRBV20-1
CSARDRDQTYEQYF
TGCAGTGCTAGAGATCGGGACCAGACCTACGAGCAGTACTTC
>many|TRBJ1-1|.|TRBV5-1
CASSFTLQDTEAFF
TGCGCCAGCAGCTTTACCCTACAGGACACTGAAGCTTTCTTT
>.|TRBJ1-3|TRBD1|TRBV6-1
CASSERDRGPRNTIYF
TGTGCCAGCAGTGAAAGGGACAGGGGCCCAAGAAACACCATATATTTT
>many|TRBJ2-7|.|TRBV5-1
CASRAQRQGGDEQYF
TGCGCCAGCAGGGCCCAGAGGCAGGGGGGTGACGAGCAGTACTTC
>few|TRBJ2-1|TRBD2|TRBV20-1
CSARSSYSGGGTPYNEQFF
TGCAGTGCTAGAAGTTCTTATAGCGGGGGGGGGACCCCCTACAATGAGCAGTTCTTC
>many|TRBJ2-7|TRBD1|TRBV5-1
CASSPTGPTYEQYF
TGCGCCAGCAGCCCGACAGGGCCTACCTACGAGCAGTACTTC
>.|TRBJ2-1|TRBD2|TRBV19
CARGTKNEQFF
TGTGCCAGGGGGACTAAGAATGAGCAGTTCTTC
>many|TRBJ2-6|.|TRBV5-1
CASSPIDRSSGANVLTF
TGCGCCAGCAGCCCCATAGACAGGAGCTCTGGGGCCAACGTCCTGACTTTC
>many|TRBJ1-1|.|TRBV5-1
CASSLVSTKRRGTEAFF
TGCGCCAGCAGCTTGGTCTCGACCAAACGGCGGGGCACTGAAGCTTTCTTT
>many|TRBJ2-7|.|TRBV29-1
CSVESQGSSHEQYF
TGCAGCGTTGAGTCCCAGGGGAGCTCCCACGAGCAGTACTTC
>many|TRBJ1-2|.|TRBV13
CASSGTGDDYGYTF
TGTGCCAGCAGTGGAACCGGGGACGACTATGGCTACACCTTC